This T cell receptor (beta chain) is from a study of blood T cell repertoires in COVID-19. Study as a whole: Sites across the United States, Italy and Spain contributed samples from acute and convalescent COVID-19. PBMCs, B-cell-depleted T cells, or T cells provided the cDNA or gDNA that made up the material.

Seattle's enrolled individuals joined amid active infection and were then monitored longitudinally. As handled by the study authors: Amplification of reference gene primers was used by the study to estimate nucleated cell counts. Only in-frame clones appear in the TCRdb table, and some are missing; sequencing was by immunoSEQ multiplex PCR. That table supplies the V and J calls and clone size; D and trimming were determined from the DNA. The sample has approximately 75,000 clones; roughly 90% are singletons. The CDR3 loop spans 15 amino acids. Trimming cost V 2 bases and J 8 bases, with 15 bases left between them. The V gene's germline CDR1 is LGHDT and CDR2 YNNKEL (reference sequence).

The chain combines TRBV3-1 (or the pseudogene TRBV3-2) with TRBJ1-4; tentative D call: TRBD1 (5 bases). Material for sequencing was peripheral blood. The TCR sequence derives from an older man with COVID-19, enrolled during active disease. The CDR3 DNA sequence: TGTGCCAGCAGCCAACTCGGGGGGGTGGACGAAAAACTGTTTTTT. Amino acids: CASSQLGGVDEKLFF.